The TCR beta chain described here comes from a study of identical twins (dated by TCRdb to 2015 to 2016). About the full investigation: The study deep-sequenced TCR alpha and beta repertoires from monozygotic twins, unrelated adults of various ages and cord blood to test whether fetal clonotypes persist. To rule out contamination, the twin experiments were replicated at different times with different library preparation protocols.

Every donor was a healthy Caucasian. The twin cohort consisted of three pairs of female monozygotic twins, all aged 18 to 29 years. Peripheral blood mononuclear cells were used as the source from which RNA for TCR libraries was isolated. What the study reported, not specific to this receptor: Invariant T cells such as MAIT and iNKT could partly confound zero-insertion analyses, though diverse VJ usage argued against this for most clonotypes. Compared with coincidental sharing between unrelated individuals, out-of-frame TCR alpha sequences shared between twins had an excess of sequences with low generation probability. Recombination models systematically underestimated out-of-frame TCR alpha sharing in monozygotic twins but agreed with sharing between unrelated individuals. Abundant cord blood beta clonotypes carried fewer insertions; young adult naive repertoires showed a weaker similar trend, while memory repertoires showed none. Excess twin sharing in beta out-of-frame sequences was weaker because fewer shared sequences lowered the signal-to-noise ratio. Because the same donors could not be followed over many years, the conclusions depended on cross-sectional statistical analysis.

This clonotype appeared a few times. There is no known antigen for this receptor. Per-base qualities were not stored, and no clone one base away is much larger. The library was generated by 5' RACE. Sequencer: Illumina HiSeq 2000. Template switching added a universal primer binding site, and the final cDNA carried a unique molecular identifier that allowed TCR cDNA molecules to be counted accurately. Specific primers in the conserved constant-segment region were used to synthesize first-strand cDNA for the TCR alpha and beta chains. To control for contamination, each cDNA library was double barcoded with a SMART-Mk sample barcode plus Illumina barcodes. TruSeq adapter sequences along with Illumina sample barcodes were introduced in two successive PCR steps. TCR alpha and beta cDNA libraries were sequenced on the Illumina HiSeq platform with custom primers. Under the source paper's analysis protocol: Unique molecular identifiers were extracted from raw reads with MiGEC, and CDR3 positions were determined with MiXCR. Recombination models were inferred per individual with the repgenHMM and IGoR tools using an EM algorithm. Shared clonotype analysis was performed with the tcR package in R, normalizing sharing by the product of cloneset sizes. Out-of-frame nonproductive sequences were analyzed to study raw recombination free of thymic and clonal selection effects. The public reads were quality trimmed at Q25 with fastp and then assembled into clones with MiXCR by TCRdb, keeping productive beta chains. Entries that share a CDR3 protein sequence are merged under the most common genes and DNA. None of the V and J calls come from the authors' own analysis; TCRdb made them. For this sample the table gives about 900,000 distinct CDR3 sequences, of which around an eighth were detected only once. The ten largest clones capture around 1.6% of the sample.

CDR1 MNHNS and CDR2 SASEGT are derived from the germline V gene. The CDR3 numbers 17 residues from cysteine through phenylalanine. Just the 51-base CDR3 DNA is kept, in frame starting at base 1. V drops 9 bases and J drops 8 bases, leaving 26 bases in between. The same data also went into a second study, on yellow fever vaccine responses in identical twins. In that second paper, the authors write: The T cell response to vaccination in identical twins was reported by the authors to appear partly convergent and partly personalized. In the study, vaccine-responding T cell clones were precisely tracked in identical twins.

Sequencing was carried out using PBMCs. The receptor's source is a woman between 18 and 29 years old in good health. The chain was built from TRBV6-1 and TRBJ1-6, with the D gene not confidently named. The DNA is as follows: TGTGCCAGAATACCGCTTCGTAAAAGGCTGAGGGATTCACCCCTCCACTTT. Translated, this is CARIPLRKRLRDSPLHF.